This T cell receptor (beta chain) was observed in a study of T-cell reconstitution after alpha-beta-depleted transplantation in children. Notes on the study in general: Reportedly, roughly two months post-transplant, alpha-beta T cells arose from several hundred expanded graft clones. Day-60 TCRbeta diversity that was high in some patients was derived from surviving recipient T cells and thymic progenitors.

With regard to this clonotype: Its antigen is unknown.

V was trimmed by 4 bases and J by 3 bases, leaving 9 bases between them. The CDR3 sequence is 14 residues long. Germline V gives CDR1 MNHEY, CDR2 SVGEGT. This sample's TCRbeta library carried unique molecular identifier barcodes. TCRdb itself ran the PCR reads through MiXCR, one entry per CDR3 protein. The table has approximately 89,000 distinct CDR3 sequences, around a sixth seen once. The chain employs TRBV6-2 or TRBV6-3 and TRBJ2-2; unclear D gene. The sequence came from a male patient aged 2 to 10 who had a stem cell transplant for acute lymphoblastic leukemia, so the T cells may come from the graft donor. The material sequenced was PBMCs, mostly from graft donor cells, taken 180 days after TCRalphabeta/CD19-depleted stem cell transplant. CDR3 sequence reads: CASSSRAYTGELFF. The CDR3 nucleotides are TGTGCCAGCAGTTCCCGGGCCTACACCGGGGAGCTGTTTTTT.